These T cell receptor beta chains were read from a single sample in a study of OX40 agonist ivuxolimab in advanced cancers. Data came from immunoSEQ multiplex PCR; TCRdb stores just in-frame clones and leaves some out. Seen here are around 98,000 clones, approximately 88% observed once, and the top ten hold approximately 0.5%. The sequencing here drew on CD4+ or CD8+ T cells sorted from blood, taken in a trial of the OX40 agonist ivuxolimab. These receptors were obtained from an adult with an advanced solid tumor such as melanoma, head and neck, liver or kidney cancer. CDR3s include the opening cysteine and the closing phenylalanine or tryptophan. A D gene is named only where the DNA matches it firmly. Size is omitted from some rows. Given values are once, few, many or a class for expanded clones.

D gene	V gene	clone size	J gene	CDR3 protein	CDR3 DNA
-	TRBV18	few	TRBJ1-1	CASSQQGNTEAFF	TGTGCCAGCTCACAACAGGGGAACACTGAAGCTTTCTTT
-	TRBV5-4	-	TRBJ1-1	CASSLGTMGAEAFF	TGTGCCAGCAGCTTGGGGACAATGGGAGCTGAAGCTTTCTTT
-	TRBV28	few	TRBJ1-5	CASSGTGGNQPQHF	TGTGCCAGCTCCGGGACGGGTGGAAATCAGCCCCAGCATTTT
TRBD1	TRBV27	-	TRBJ1-2	CASSTRPLGQGHGYTF	TGTGCCAGCAGTACCCGCCCACTTGGACAGGGCCATGGCTACACCTTC
-	TRBV7-2	-	TRBJ1-3	CASSLGESSGNTIYF	TGTGCCAGCAGCTTGGGGGAGAGCTCTGGAAACACCATATATTTT
-	TRBV7-9	-	TRBJ1-1	CASSTRNTEAFF	TGTGCCAGCAGCACCCGGAACACTGAAGCTTTCTTT
-	TRBV5-5	few	TRBJ1-5	CASARPGINQPQHF	TGTGCCAGCGCGCGACCAGGAATCAATCAGCCCCAGCATTTT
-	TRBV7-9	few	TRBJ1-1	CASSSQKWGFLNTEAFF	TGTGCCAGCAGCTCACAAAAGTGGGGATTTTTGAACACTGAAGCTTTCTTT
-	TRBV6-5	-	TRBJ1-4	CASRLTAATNEKLFF	TGTGCCAGCAGACTCACCGCGGCAACTAATGAAAAACTGTTTTTT
-	TRBV10-3	-	TRBJ2-3	CAISESGGFRDTQYF	TGTGCCATCAGTGAGTCGGGGGGATTTAGAGATACGCAGTATTTT
-	TRBV18	-	TRBJ1-1	CASSPMAGIEAFF	TGTGCCAGCTCACCAATGGCAGGGATAGAAGCTTTCTTT
-	TRBV5-1	-	TRBJ1-1	CASSTTAGGAEAFF	TGCGCCAGCAGCACAACGGCCGGTGGAGCTGAAGCTTTCTTT
-	TRBV25-1	-	TRBJ2-7	CASVNSGSYEQYF	TGTGCCAGCGTCAACTCTGGATCCTACGAGCAGTACTTC
-	TRBV19	-	TRBJ1-4	CASSTGVGSEKLFF	TGTGCCAGTAGTACAGGGGTGGGGAGTGAAAAACTGTTTTTT
-	TRBV5-1	-	TRBJ1-2	CASSLRQRNYGYTF	TGTGCCAGCAGCTTGAGACAGAGAAACTATGGCTACACCTTC
TRBD2	TRBV5-1	-	TRBJ2-5	CASRASGGGETQYF	TGCGCCAGCAGGGCTAGCGGGGGAGGAGAGACCCAGTACTTC
TRBD1	TRBV10-3	once	TRBJ2-5	CATRDREETQYF	TGTGCCACTCGCGACAGGGAAGAGACCCAGTACTTC
-	TRBV13	few	TRBJ2-7	CASRRWGENYEQYF	TGTGCCAGCCGCAGGTGGGGGGAGAACTACGAGCAGTACTTC